This entry lists 3 T cell receptor beta chains sequenced from one sample in a study of control samples from healthy donors and cancer patients. Profiled with immunoSEQ multiplex PCR; TCRdb holds only in-frame clones, not every one. Of about 120,000 clones listed, roughly nine tenths are singletons. Specimen: PBMCs. Every receptor here comes from a woman aged 50 to 60 with colorectal cancer.

This clone was seen just once. V gene TRBV4-2 combines with J gene TRBJ2-3; 11 nucleotides align to TRBD2. The CDR3 is made up of 17 amino acids. With V trimmed by 2 bases and J by 6 bases, 10 bases remained unmatched. Germline values: CDR1 LGHNA, CDR2 YNFKEQ. The CDR3 nucleotides read TGTGCCAGCAGCCAAACTCTTAGCGGGGGGGCCGTTGATACGCAGTATTTT. It codes for CASSQTLSGGAVDTQYF.

The chain is built from TRBV5-1 and TRBJ2-3; D possibly corresponds to TRBD1 (6 bases). CDR3 length: 14 residues. The V gene's germline CDR1 is SGHRS and CDR2 YFSETQ. The V end was cut by 3 bases, the J end by 5 bases, with 13 bases between. CDR3 sequence reads: CASSSSQGLDTQYF. CDR3 DNA sequence: TGCGCCAGCAGCTCGTCCCAGGGGTTAGATACGCAGTATTTT.

The chain carries TRBV6-5 and TRBJ1-2; 10 bases match TRBD1. With V trimmed by 3 bases and J by 5 bases, 3 bases remained unmatched. Germline V CDR1 and CDR2: MNHEY, SVGAGI. The CDR3 runs to 14 residues. The CDR3 DNA reads TGTGCCAGCAGTTATCGACAGGGGGCTTATGGCTACACCTTC. It translates to CASSYRQGAYGYTF.